The 15 T cell receptor beta chains given below trace back to one sample, sequenced in a study of blood T cells in healthy people across ages (dated by TCRdb to between 2014 and 2017). The library was built by means of 5' RACE. The reads were generated on an Illumina HiSeq 2500. A second PCR of about 7 to 12 cycles was run with a J-beta primer mix and a sample-barcoded 5' primer. TCRdb trimmed the raw reads at Q25, called clones with MiXCR and kept productive beta chains. Each CDR3 protein appears once, grouped with its most common genes and DNA. A total of about 1.4 million distinct CDR3 sequences appear in this sample, 45% to 70% of them only once. The ten largest clonotypes hold over 6.5% of the sample. What was sequenced was blood. These receptors originate from a man between 18 and 35 years old in good health.

This clonotype was detected a few times. The chain uses TRBV12-3 or TRBV12-4 and TRBJ2-1, with unresolved D. The CDR3 extends over 11 amino acids. V was trimmed by 6 bases and J by 3 bases, leaving 3 bases between them. CDR3 nucleotides: TGTGCCAGCAGGCACTACAATGAGCAGTTCTTC. This codes for CASRHYNEQFF.

This clonotype occurred once. V gene TRBV2 combines with J gene TRBJ2-5; 8 bases align to TRBD2. Matching the DNA end better, TRBJ2-7 makes the J call doubtful. Germline loops: CDR1 SNHLY, CDR2 FYNNEI. The CDR3 has 13 amino acids. This CDR3 reads CASIAGTPYEQYF. The CDR3 DNA follows: TGTGCCAGCATAGCGGGAACCCCTTACGAGCAGTACTTC.

This clonotype was counted a single time. V and J are TRBV7-9 and TRBJ1-2; tentative D call: TRBD1 (5 bases). The V end was cut by 5 bases, the J end by 5 bases, with 9 bases between. The CDR3 consists of 12 residues. Germline-derived CDR1 and CDR2 are SEHNR and FQNEAQ (reference sequence). The CDR3 spells CASSPGKYGYTF. The CDR3 DNA reads TGTGCCAGCAGCCCAGGGAAATATGGCTACACCTTC. Supplemented by reference TRBV7-9 and TRBJ1-2, the full variable domain reads DTGVSQNPRHKITKRGQNVTFRCDPISEHNRLYWYRQTLGQGPEFLTYFQNEAQLEKSRLLSDRFSAERPKGSFSTLEIQRTEQGDSAMYLCASSPGKYGYTFGSGTRLTVV.

This clonotype was detected only once. This sequence joins TRBV19 and TRBJ2-7; possible D gene TRBD2, 5 bases. Germline V gene sequence: CDR1 LNHDA, CDR2 SQIVND (reference sequence). The CDR3 runs to 14 residues. V was clipped by 3 bases and J by 1 base, with 10 bases between them. CDR3 protein: CASSIIRGSYEQYF. As DNA, the CDR3 is TGTGCCAGTAGTATTATACGGGGATCCTACGAGCAGTACTTC.

This clonotype showed up just a few times. The chain links TRBV20-1 to TRBJ2-5; a weak D match, TRBD1 (5 bases). Trimming shortened V by 0 bases and J by 5 bases, and 10 bases separated the two germline ends. The CDR3 sequence is 13 residues long. Germline V gene sequence: CDR1 DFQATT, CDR2 SNEGSKA (reference sequence). The CDR3 protein is CSARDKGAETQYF. DNA of the CDR3: TGCAGTGCTAGAGATAAAGGGGCGGAGACCCAGTACTTC.

The chain carries TRBV5-6 and TRBJ2-5, with D perhaps TRBD2 (6 bases). The CDR3 is 15 residues long. Germline V CDR1 and CDR2: SGHDT, YYEEEE. The V and J ends lost 4 bases and 5 bases respectively, with 18 bases between them. This chain's CDR3 is CASSPSNRDWETQYF. As DNA, the CDR3 is TGTGCCAGCAGCCCATCCAACCGGGACTGGGAGACCCAGTACTTC.

As to this clonotype: One end of the junction is discordant with germline, which a read error may explain. CDR3 loop: CASTLQSAKSIQYF. The CDR3 DNA reads as TGTGCCAGCACCCTACAGTCAGCCAAAAGCATTCAGTACTTC. This chain uses TRBV12-3 or TRBV12-4 with TRBJ2-4, with no clear D. The CDR3 is 14 residues long.

The chain combines TRBV7-2 with TRBJ2-1; tentative D call: TRBD2 (5 bases). The CDR3 length is 14 residues. V gave up 2 bases and J gave up 8 bases, with 13 bases separating them. The V gene's germline CDR1 is SGHTA and CDR2 FQGNSA. CDR3 DNA: TGTGCCAGCAGCTTATTCCGAGGGCTCCATGAGCAGTTCTTC. It is translated as CASSLFRGLHEQFF.

This clonotype was observed a few times. This sequence joins TRBV20-1 and TRBJ2-1; 11 nucleotides agree with TRBD2. Trimming cost V 3 bases and J 5 bases; bases outside gene matches: 6. The CDR3 is 15 amino acids. Germline values: CDR1 DFQATT, CDR2 SNEGSKA (reference sequence). The CDR3 loop is CSARQLAGVHNEQFF. The CDR3 DNA reads as TGCAGTGCTAGGCAACTAGCGGGAGTTCACAATGAGCAGTTCTTC.

The chain couples TRBV29-1 to TRBJ2-7; no reliable D call. The CDR3 totals 14 residues. Trimming removed 0 bases at V and 2 bases at J, with 11 bases between. CDR1 and CDR2 (germline): SQVTM, ANQGSEA. The CDR3, as DNA: TGCAGCGTTGAAGATATGGATGCACCCTACGAGCAGTACTTC. Protein sequence: CSVEDMDAPYEQYF.

The rearrangement joins TRBV4-3 to TRBJ2-7; D may be TRBD2 (6 bases). Germline CDR1 reads LGHNA; CDR2 reads YSLEER. Trimming shortened V by 1 base and J by 0 bases, and 13 bases separated the two germline ends. The CDR3 totals 16 residues. CDR3 in amino acids: CASSQAWGGTSYEQYF. As DNA, the CDR3 is TGCGCCAGCAGCCAAGCTTGGGGCGGGACCTCCTACGAGCAGTACTTC.

V and J are TRBV6-5 and TRBJ1-2, with 9 bases aligning to TRBD1. Germline values: CDR1 MNHEY, CDR2 SVGAGI. Unmatched junction bases numbered 2, after V lost 2 bases and J lost 4 bases. The CDR3 is 14 amino acids. The DNA for the CDR3 is TGTGCCAGCAGTTACACAGGGGGCTTCTATGGCTACACCTTC. This codes for CASSYTGGFYGYTF.

The genes are TRBV7-2 and TRBJ2-3; D is undetermined. From germline, CDR1 is SGHTA and CDR2 FQGNSA. Trimming took 5 bases from V and 2 from J, leaving 14 bases between them. The CDR3 runs 15 residues. The CDR3 coding sequence is TGTGCCAGCAGCAGATTTTTTCTCCCCACAGATACGCAGTATTTT. Translation: CASSRFFLPTDTQYF. Looking up the rest from reference TRBV7-2 and TRBJ2-3 gives the full variable domain: GAGVSQSPSNKVTEKGKDVELRCDPISGHTALYWYRQSLGQGLEFLIYFQGNSAPDKSGLPSDRFSAERTGGSVSTLTIQRTQQEDSAVYLCASSRFFLPTDTQYFGPGTRLTVL.

This chain connects TRBV28 to TRBJ1-5, with D possibly being TRBD1 (6 bases). Germline CDR1 reads MDHEN; CDR2 reads SYDVKM. This CDR3 is built from 14 residues. The V and J ends lost 8 bases and 4 bases respectively, with 15 bases between them. Here the CDR3 reads CASGGRTGNQPQHF. Here the CDR3 DNA reads TGTGCCAGCGGAGGCAGAACAGGGAATCAGCCCCAGCATTTT.

The table lists this clonotype with a few counts. The chain joins TRBV14 to TRBJ2-1; D gene unclear. Germline V CDR1 and CDR2: SGHDN, FVKESK. V was clipped by 0 bases and J by 9 bases, with 15 bases between them. CDR3 length: 15 residues. DNA of the CDR3: TGTGCCAGCAGCCAAGAGTTTACCATGGCAAGTGAGCAGTTCTTC. Encoded protein: CASSQEFTMASEQFF.